This TCR beta chain was sequenced in a study of cytomegalovirus exposure and HLA in healthy donors. About this clone: Its antigen is not known.

PCR primers comprised 60 Vbeta and 13 Jbeta primers. Only in-frame clones appear in the TCRdb table, and some are missing; sequencing was by immunoSEQ multiplex PCR. The sample includes about 92,000 clones, approximately 84% of them seen just once. Study results and caveats: A cluster of highly shared sequence variants was likely a sequencing artifact. About 87% or about 30% of the time was how often most TCR beta V segments were productive, according to an earlier analysis. Several V segments, TRBV6-2 and TRBV6-3 among them, could not be told apart and were dropped.

This CDR3 has 16 residues. The ends lost 2 bases at V and 3 bases at J; junction bases unmatched: 8. Germline CDR1 is MNHNS and CDR2 is SASEGT. The V gene is TRBV6-1, the J gene TRBJ2-3; 7 bases match TRBD2. The sequence derives from a woman between 18 and 30 years old in good health and CMV-seropositive. The sequencing sample was made of PBMCs. The DNA of the CDR3 is TGTGCCAGCAGTGAACTGGGAGGGAGCGGGACAGATACGCAGTATTTT. The encoded protein is CASSELGGSGTDTQYF.